The 6 T cell receptor beta chains given below trace back to one sample, sequenced in a study of T cells after yellow fever vaccination. TCRdb redid the calling of the 5' RACE reads with MiXCR, one entry per CDR3 protein. The table includes hundreds of thousands of distinct CDR3 sequences, less than 4.5% detected once. The starting material was PBMCs, obtained on the day of the yellow fever booster vaccination. Receptors were obtained from a man aged 18 to 29 who received the YFV17D yellow fever vaccine.

Only a few counts were recorded for this clonotype. J is TRBJ1-2 and V is TRBV18, with D perhaps TRBD1 (6 bases). Trimming removed 3 bases from V and 2 bases from J, with 19 bases in between. This CDR3 is built from 17 residues. Germline values: CDR1 KGHSH, CDR2 LQKENI. The CDR3 DNA is TGTGCCAGCTCACCTTGGGACATAACTACGTCCAACTATGGCTACACCTTC. This codes for CASSPWDITTSNYGYTF.

This clonotype has ten or more counts. The chain links TRBV6-5 to TRBJ1-5; 7 bases map to TRBD1. Germline CDR1 is MNHEY and CDR2 is SVGAGI. The CDR3 spans 17 residues. The V segment lost 6 bases and the J segment 0 bases; nucleotides outside the gene matches: 11. CDR3 in amino acids: CASRVTGAGYSNQPQHF. CDR3 coding DNA: TGTGCCAGCAGGGTCACAGGGGCGGGCTATAGCAATCAGCCCCAGCATTTT.

This clonotype has at least ten counts. CDR3 region: CASSLGQRNSPLHF. In nucleotides, the CDR3 is TGTGCCAGCAGCTTGGGACAGAGGAATTCACCCCTCCACTTT. The chain recombines TRBV12-3 or TRBV12-4 with TRBJ1-6; 7 nucleotides match TRBD1. J gave up 7 bases and V 6 bases, and 6 bases lay outside the gene matches. This CDR3 contains 14 residues.

Ten or more counts support this clonotype. The V gene is TRBV29-1, the J gene TRBJ1-5, with TRBD1 identical over 7 bases. This CDR3 has 13 amino acids. The V gene's germline CDR1 is SQVTM and CDR2 ANQGSEA. V was clipped by 7 bases and J by 1 base; unmatched bases: 4. This CDR3 reads CSALGQSNQPQHF. CDR3 coding DNA: TGCAGCGCCCTGGGACAGAGCAATCAGCCCCAGCATTTT.

This clonotype was seen at least ten times. The V call is TRBV5-5, the J call TRBJ2-7; D may be TRBD1 (5 bases). CDR3 size: 14 residues. The germline V and J ends were trimmed by 2 bases and 3 bases, with 12 bases remaining between them. From germline, CDR1 is SGHKS and CDR2 YYEKEE (reference sequence). CDR3 loop: CASSFPGLNYEQYV. CDR3 nucleotides: TGTGCCAGCAGCTTCCCAGGGCTGAACTACGAGCAGTACGTC.

The sample holds many counts of this clonotype. The rearrangement links TRBV20-1 to TRBJ2-7; D is ambiguous. Trimming pared 6 bases from V and 4 bases from J, leaving 13 bases between. This CDR3 is built from 12 residues. CDR1 and CDR2 (germline): DFQATT, SNEGSKA (reference sequence). The CDR3 sequence: CSAPGIAYEQYV. CDR3 sequence (DNA): TGCAGTGCCCCGGGCATCGCTTACGAGCAGTACGTC.